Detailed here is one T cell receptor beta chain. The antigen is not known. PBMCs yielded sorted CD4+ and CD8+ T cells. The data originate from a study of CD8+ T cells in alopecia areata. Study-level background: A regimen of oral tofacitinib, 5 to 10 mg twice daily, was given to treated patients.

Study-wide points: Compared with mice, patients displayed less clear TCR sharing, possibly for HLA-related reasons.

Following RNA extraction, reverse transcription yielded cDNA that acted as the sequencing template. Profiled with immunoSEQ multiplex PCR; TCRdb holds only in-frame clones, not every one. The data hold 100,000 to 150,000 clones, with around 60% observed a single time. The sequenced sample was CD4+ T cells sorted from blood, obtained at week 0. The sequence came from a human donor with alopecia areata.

The CDR3 nucleotides are TGCAGCGTGGGTGCAGGGCTGAACACCGGGGAGCTGTTTTTT. Protein product: CSVGAGLNTGELFF. The V and J genes are TRBV29-1 and TRBJ2-2; tentatively, D is TRBD1 (5 bases). This CDR3 has 14 residues. In germline, CDR1 is SQVTM, CDR2 ANQGSEA. The ends were cut back, 6 bases at V and 1 base at J, with 12 bases in the middle.